This entry lists 23 T cell receptor beta chains sequenced from one sample in a study of brain T cells in children with intractable seizures. TCRdb keeps only in-frame clones here, not all; method: immunoSEQ multiplex PCR. Altogether 300,000 to 400,000 clones are present, 93% being singletons, with the ten largest covering approximately 5%. Sample time point: blood from clinic visit 5 months post-surgery; TSC patient then seizure free. The material was peripheral blood, obtained 4 to 5 months after surgery. Receptors originate from a boy under two years old with tuberous sclerosis and intractable seizures.

The V call is TRBV20-1, the J call TRBJ1-1; perhaps TRBD1 as D (5 bases). The germline V gene has CDR1 DFQATT and CDR2 SNEGSKA (reference sequence). The CDR3 loop spans 13 amino acids. Trimming took 3 bases from V and 3 from J, leaving 11 bases between them. The CDR3, as DNA: TGCAGTGCTAGTCGGGGCTCGGACACTGAAGCTTTCTTT. Translating gives CSASRGSDTEAFF.

The chain recombines TRBV20-1 with TRBJ2-5; 9 nucleotides line up with TRBD2. V trimming: 3 bases; J trimming: 9 bases; junction bases outside the gene matches: 2. The CDR3 covers 11 residues. CDR1 is DFQATT, CDR2 SNEGSKA, per germline (reference sequence). The CDR3 is CSASVAGAQYF. DNA of the CDR3: TGCAGTGCTAGTGTAGCGGGAGCCCAGTACTTC.

This chain links TRBV19 with TRBJ1-2, with a possible D match to TRBD1 (5 bases). The CDR3 sequence is 14 residues long. V was cut by 3 bases and J by 6 bases, with 14 bases left in between. Germline assignment: CDR1 LNHDA and CDR2 SQIVND (reference sequence). CDR3 region: CASSMVRGGNGYTF. As DNA, the CDR3 is TGTGCCAGTAGTATGGTAAGGGGAGGCAATGGCTACACCTTC.

This clone was seen more than once but under ten times. V and J are TRBV6-1 and TRBJ1-1, with 8 bases that match TRBD1. V dropped 0 bases and J dropped 1; count of bases not matched to a gene: 1. This CDR3 is 15 amino acids long. Germline CDR1 and CDR2: MNHNS and SASEGT. The CDR3 is CASSEAGTGNTEAFF. The CDR3 region has the DNA TGTGCCAGCAGTGAAGCGGGGACAGGGAACACTGAAGCTTTCTTT.

The gene calls are TRBV9 and TRBJ2-6; a possible D gene is TRBD1 (7 bases). The CDR3 spans 17 residues. Per germline, CDR1 SGDLS and CDR2 YYNGEE. V dropped 4 bases and J dropped 2 bases, with 16 bases sitting between them. The CDR3 DNA reads as TGTGCCAGCAGCCCCACGGCAGGGGGGACTGGGGCCAACGTCCTGACTTTC. Protein product: CASSPTAGGTGANVLTF. The full variable domain, rest sourced from reference TRBV9 and TRBJ2-6, is DSGVTQTPKHLITATGQRVTLRCSPRSGDLSVYWYQQSLDQGLQFLIQYYNGEERAKGNILERFSAQQFPDLHSELNLSSLELGDSALYFCASSPTAGGTGANVLTFGAGSRLTVL.

The chain combines TRBV9 with TRBJ2-2; D gene ambiguous. The germline V gene encodes CDR1 SGDLS and CDR2 YYNGEE. V was cut by 1 base and J by 6 bases, with 4 bases left in between. The CDR3 totals 12 residues. CDR3 coding DNA: TGTGCCAGCAGCGTACATGCCGGGGAGCTGTTTTTT. Translating it yields CASSVHAGELFF. The variable domain in full, with the rest retrieved from reference TRBV9 and TRBJ2-2, is DSGVTQTPKHLITATGQRVTLRCSPRSGDLSVYWYQQSLDQGLQFLIQYYNGEERAKGNILERFSAQQFPDLHSELNLSSLELGDSALYFCASSVHAGELFFGEGSRLTVL.

The chain employs TRBV9 and TRBJ1-6; the D is unclear. The CDR3 is 16 amino acids. CDR1 and CDR2 (germline): SGDLS, YYNGEE. V lost 2 bases, J lost 0 bases, and 9 bases lay in between. The CDR3 DNA follows: TGTGCCAGCAGCGTTGGGGTCAGCTCCTATAATTCACCCCTCCACTTT. Residues: CASSVGVSSYNSPLHF.

The chain employs TRBV7-9 and TRBJ2-2, with TRBD2 matching 7 bases. Trimming removed 1 base from V and 11 bases from J; junction bases left unmatched: 10. CDR3 length: 15 residues. Germline assignment: CDR1 SEHNR and CDR2 FQNEAQ (reference sequence). Here the CDR3 DNA reads TGTGCCAGCAGCTTAGTTGCGGGGGAGCCACCCGAGCTGTTTTTT. It specifies CASSLVAGEPPELFF.

J is TRBJ2-2 and V is TRBV7-6; the D gene is possibly TRBD1 (5 bases). Germline assignment: CDR1 SGHVS and CDR2 FNYEAQ. The CDR3 contains 17 residues. V lost 5 bases and J 1 base, leaving 17 bases between the germline ends. The CDR3 DNA is TGTGCCAGCAGCCTCTTAGTGGGTCAGGGGAACACCGGGGAGCTGTTTTTT. Translated, it gives CASSLLVGQGNTGELFF. The full variable domain, with the rest looked up from reference TRBV7-6 and TRBJ2-2, is GAGVSQSPRYKVTKRGQDVALRCDPISGHVSLYWYRQALGQGPEFLTYFNYEAQQDKSGLPNDRFSAERPEGSISTLTIQRTEQRDSAMYRCASSLLVGQGNTGELFFGEGSRLTVL.

V is TRBV19 and J is TRBJ1-2; TRBD1 might be the D (6 bases). V lost 7 bases, J lost 3 bases, and 18 bases lay in between. From germline, CDR1 is LNHDA and CDR2 SQIVND (reference sequence). CDR3 length: 15 residues. The CDR3, as DNA: TGTGCCAGTACCCCGCCGCGAGGGGGTGACTATGGCTACACCTTC. Translation: CASTPPRGGDYGYTF.

The chain couples TRBV19 to TRBJ1-2, with D tentatively TRBD1 (6 bases). The CDR3 contains 14 residues. Deletions cut 6 bases from V and 6 bases from J, with 17 bases between. Germline V CDR1 and CDR2: LNHDA, SQIVND (reference sequence). The CDR3 is CASSYQGMGDGYTF. As DNA, the CDR3 is TGTGCCAGTAGCTACCAGGGGATGGGGGATGGCTACACCTTC. Full variable domain (outside the CDR3, taken from reference TRBV19 and TRBJ1-2): DGGITQSPKYLFRKEGQNVTLSCEQNLNHDAMYWYRQDPGQGLRLIYYSQIVNDFQKGDIAEGYSVSREKKESFPLTVTSAQKNPTAFYLCASSYQGMGDGYTFGSGTRLTVV.

Here the CDR3 reads CASSLVAGMDSPLHF. CDR3 DNA sequence: TGTGCCAGCAGCTTAGTGGCAGGGATGGATTCACCCCTCCACTTT. The rearrangement uses TRBV11-2 and TRBJ1-6; D is possibly TRBD1 (5 bases). Trimming cost V 1 base and J 8 bases, with 12 bases left between them. Per germline, CDR1 SGHAT and CDR2 FQNNGV. CDR3 length equals 15 residues.

In the case of this clone: This sample also contains other DNA sequences that code for the same CDR3. CDR3 sequence reads: CAWSVGQNTEAFF. In nucleotides, the CDR3 is TGTGCCTGGAGTGTAGGACAGAACACTGAAGCTTTCTTT. This chain connects TRBV30 to TRBJ1-1, with D maybe TRBD1 (5 bases). Germline V CDR1 and CDR2: GTSNPN, SVGIG (reference sequence). Between the trimmed V and J ends, which lost 0 bases and 1 base, there was a span of 6 bases. This CDR3 is built from 13 residues.

This chain joins TRBV5-6 and TRBJ2-7; 7 positions match TRBD2. CDR1 SGHDT and CDR2 YYEEEE come from the germline V gene. The CDR3 has 13 amino acids. V lost 0 bases to trimming and J lost 5 bases; unmatched junction nucleotides: 2. The DNA for the CDR3 is TGTGCCAGCAGCTTGGGCGGGAGCCACGAGCAGTACTTC. It encodes CASSLGGSHEQYF.

V is TRBV2 and J is TRBJ1-1, with D possibly matching TRBD1 (5 bases). Deletions cut 4 bases from V and 5 bases from J, with 14 bases between. The germline CDR1 and CDR2 sequences are SNHLY and FYNNEI. The CDR3 runs 14 residues. CDR3 region: CASSVGTQGTEAFF. CDR3 DNA: TGTGCCAGCAGTGTTGGGACGCAAGGGACTGAAGCTTTCTTT.

This chain links TRBV20-1 with TRBJ1-2, with TRBD1 matching over 8 bases. The CDR3 length is 11 residues. The V and J ends lost 4 bases and 8 bases, in that order; junction bases with no gene match: 3. In germline, CDR1 is DFQATT, CDR2 SNEGSKA (reference sequence). The CDR3: CSATGGDGYTF. The DNA for the CDR3 is TGCAGTGCTACAGGGGGCGACGGCTACACCTTC.

CDR3 loop: CASSIPGVSEQYF. As DNA, the CDR3 is TGTGCCAGTAGTATTCCGGGAGTTTCCGAGCAGTACTTC. This sequence joins TRBV19 and TRBJ2-7, with D possibly TRBD2 on 6 matching bases. Trimming removed 3 bases from V and 6 bases from J, with 12 bases in between. Germline V gene lookup returns CDR1 LNHDA and CDR2 SQIVND (reference sequence). The CDR3 contains 13 residues. Full variable domain (rest looked up from reference TRBV19 and TRBJ2-7): DGGITQSPKYLFRKEGQNVTLSCEQNLNHDAMYWYRQDPGQGLRLIYYSQIVNDFQKGDIAEGYSVSREKKESFPLTVTSAQKNPTAFYLCASSIPGVSEQYFGPGTRLTVT.

Written as DNA, the CDR3 is TGTGCCAGCAGCTTGGGAGCGGGCGGGGAGTATAGCACAGATACGCAGTATTTT. Its protein is CASSLGAGGEYSTDTQYF. This chain links TRBV5-5 with TRBJ2-3, with D perhaps matching TRBD2 (6 bases). This CDR3 has 18 amino acids. Looked up from germline, CDR1 is SGHKS and CDR2 is YYEKEE (reference sequence). Trimming shortened V by 0 bases and J by 0 bases, and 17 bases separated the two germline ends. Based on the CDR3 plus reference TRBV5-5 and TRBJ2-3, the full variable domain is DAGVTQSPTHLIKTRGQQVTLRCSPISGHKSVSWYQQVLGQGPQFIFQYYEKEERGRGNFPDRFSARQFPNYSSELNVNALLLGDSALYLCASSLGAGGEYSTDTQYFGPGTRLTVL.

The chain uses TRBV7-9 and TRBJ2-1; possible D gene TRBD2, 6 bases. CDR3 length: 15 residues. The germline V gene has CDR1 SEHNR and CDR2 FQNEAQ (reference sequence). V shed 2 bases and J shed 9 bases, with 17 bases lying between them. As DNA, the CDR3 is TGTGCCAGCAGCTTACATCCCCTAAGGGGAGGTGAGCAGTTCTTC. Its translation: CASSLHPLRGGEQFF. The full variable domain, rest sourced from reference TRBV7-9 and TRBJ2-1, is DTGVSQNPRHKITKRGQNVTFRCDPISEHNRLYWYRQTLGQGPEFLTYFQNEAQLEKSRLLSDRFSAERPKGSFSTLEIQRTEQGDSAMYLCASSLHPLRGGEQFFGPGTRLTVL.

On this clone: Distinct nucleotide sequences in the sample also encode this CDR3. The chain combines TRBV9 with TRBJ2-5; D remains unclear. Deletions cut 1 base from V and 1 base from J, with 5 bases between. Germline V lookup: CDR1 SGDLS, CDR2 YYNGEE. CDR3 length equals 13 residues. CDR3 coding DNA: TGTGCCAGCAGCGTATCCCCCCAAGAGACCCAGTACTTC. Amino acid sequence: CASSVSPQETQYF. The full variable domain, rest sourced from reference TRBV9 and TRBJ2-5, is DSGVTQTPKHLITATGQRVTLRCSPRSGDLSVYWYQQSLDQGLQFLIQYYNGEERAKGNILERFSAQQFPDLHSELNLSSLELGDSALYFCASSVSPQETQYFGPGTRLLVL.

V usage is TRBV10-2 and J usage is TRBJ2-1; D is unresolved. The V gene lost 4 bases and the J gene lost 6 bases, with 16 bases spanning the gap. The CDR3 is 15 amino acids. Germline V lookup: CDR1 WSHSY, CDR2 SAAADI. The CDR3 spells CASSGAGQRANEQFF. The CDR3 nucleotides read TGCGCCAGCAGTGGAGCCGGCCAAAGGGCCAATGAGCAGTTCTTC.

This sequence joins TRBV3-1 (or the pseudogene TRBV3-2) and TRBJ1-3; no firm D call. This CDR3 contains 15 residues. V was clipped by 2 bases and J by 0 bases, with 8 bases between them. CDR1 and CDR2 from the germline V gene are LGHDT and YNNKEL (reference sequence). CDR3 DNA: TGTGCCAGCAGCCAATACAGAAACTCTGGAAACACCATATATTTT. Translating it yields CASSQYRNSGNTIYF.

The J gene is TRBJ2-7, the V gene TRBV5-5; TRBD2 agrees at 13 bases. V lost 2 bases, J lost 7 bases, and 12 bases stayed unmatched. This CDR3 contains 17 residues. Germline V CDR1 and CDR2: SGHKS, YYEKEE (reference sequence). DNA of the CDR3: TGTGCCAGCAGCTTCAGGACTAGCGGGAGTGATTATGGAGAGCAGTACTTC. Protein product: CASSFRTSGSDYGEQYF. The variable domain in full, completed from reference TRBV5-5 and TRBJ2-7, reads DAGVTQSPTHLIKTRGQQVTLRCSPISGHKSVSWYQQVLGQGPQFIFQYYEKEERGRGNFPDRFSARQFPNYSSELNVNALLLGDSALYLCASSFRTSGSDYGEQYFGPGTRLTVT.